The 25 T cell receptor beta chains listed next were all sequenced from one sample in a study of blood T cell repertoires in COVID-19. The repertoire was sequenced with immunoSEQ multiplex PCR; TCRdb's copy has only in-frame clones and lacks some. The sample lists 140,000 or so clones, around 82% occurring once. Sequenced sample: peripheral blood. All receptors come from a man aged 55-75 years with acute or convalescent COVID-19.

The genes are TRBV2 and TRBJ2-5; 11 nucleotides line up with TRBD1. The CDR3 loop spans 14 amino acids. V gave up 6 bases and J gave up 8 bases; unmatched junction bases: 8. Germline assignment: CDR1 SNHLY and CDR2 FYNNEI. The DNA of the CDR3 is TGTGCCAGCAGCCCGGGACAGGGGGTTCGTACCCAGTACTTC. It specifies CASSPGQGVRTQYF.

In this sample, this clone turned up once. The chain uses TRBV11-3 and TRBJ2-6; TRBD2 matches 8 bases. V was pared by 5 bases and J by 2 bases, with 2 bases of the junction left unmatched. The length of the CDR3 is 15 residues. CDR1 SGHNT and CDR2 YENEEA come from the germline V gene. This CDR3 reads CASSPGGAGANVLTF. In nucleotides, the CDR3 is TGTGCCAGCAGCCCCGGGGGGGCTGGGGCCAACGTCCTGACTTTC. Looking up the rest from reference TRBV11-3 and TRBJ2-6 gives the full variable domain: EAGVVQSPRYKIIEKKQPVAFWCNPISGHNTLYWYLQNLGQGPELLIRYENEEAVDDSQLPKDRFSAERLKGVDSTLKIQPAELGDSAVYLCASSPGGAGANVLTFGAGSRLTVL.

This clone showed up many times. This sequence joins TRBV19 and TRBJ2-5, with TRBD2 matching over 9 bases. CDR3 length: 14 amino acids. In germline, CDR1 is LNHDA, CDR2 SQIVND (reference sequence). The ends lost 5 bases at V and 5 bases at J; junction bases unmatched: 6. This chain's CDR3 is CASSPPSGRETQYF. CDR3 DNA sequence: TGTGCCAGTAGTCCACCGAGCGGGAGGGAGACCCAGTACTTC.

This chain links TRBV19 with TRBJ2-6; weak D call: TRBD2 (6 bases). There are 17 residues in the CDR3. The germline gives CDR1 LNHDA, CDR2 SQIVND (reference sequence). The V and J ends lost 3 bases and 0 bases respectively, with 12 bases between them. The CDR3 sequence: CASSMPGAYSGANVLTF. DNA for the CDR3: TGTGCCAGTAGTATGCCGGGAGCCTACTCTGGGGCCAACGTCCTGACTTTC.

This clone was counted a few times. V usage is TRBV3-1 (or the pseudogene TRBV3-2) and J usage is TRBJ1-1, with a weak D call TRBD1 (6 bases). V dropped 4 bases and J dropped 1 base, with 10 bases sitting between them. The V gene's germline CDR1 is LGHDT and CDR2 YNNKEL (reference sequence). This CDR3 contains 14 residues. The DNA of the CDR3 is TGTGCCAGCAGCCTCGAGACAGGGAACACTGAAGCTTTCTTT. Protein sequence: CASSLETGNTEAFF.

This clone occurred once. The rearrangement joins TRBV19 to TRBJ1-1; 7 bases agree with TRBD1. There are 13 residues in the CDR3. The J segment lost 10 bases and the V segment lost 5 bases, leaving 10 bases of the junction unmatched. Germline lookup yields CDR1 LNHDA and CDR2 SQIVND (reference sequence). Here the CDR3 DNA reads TGTGCCAGTAGTGTCGACAGGGTGTCGTCAGCTTTCTTT. Amino acids: CASSVDRVSSAFF.

In this sample, this clone turned up once. The rearrangement links TRBV6-5 to TRBJ2-7; 8 bases map to TRBD2. The trim removed 0 bases at V and 0 bases at J, leaving 4 bases unmatched. Germline CDR1 reads MNHEY; CDR2 reads SVGAGI. The CDR3 extends over 16 amino acids. The CDR3 nucleotides are TGTGCCAGCAGTTACTCGACTAGCGCACTCTCCTACGAGCAGTACTTC. Its translation: CASSYSTSALSYEQYF.

The rearrangement joins TRBV21-1 to TRBJ2-7; whether TRBD2, the table's D call, matches the DNA was not checked. The better agreement between TRBJ2-1 and the DNA end casts doubt on the J call. TRBV21-1 is marked as a pseudogene. The CDR3 sequence is 21 residues long. The CDR3: CASSKTLGLAGDVCSYNEQFF. In DNA, the CDR3 is TGTGCCAGCAGCAAAACCCTAGGACTAGCGGGAGATGTCTGTTCCTACAATGAGCAGTTCTTC.

This chain links TRBV19 with TRBJ2-1; a weak D match, TRBD2 (6 bases). Trimming took off 4 bases at V and 6 bases at J, with 13 bases between the two ends. Per the germline V gene, CDR1 is LNHDA and CDR2 is SQIVND (reference sequence). The CDR3 is 14 amino acids. CDR3 protein: CASSTQTSGNEQFF. As DNA, the CDR3 is TGTGCCAGTAGTACCCAGACTAGTGGCAATGAGCAGTTCTTC.

The chain carries TRBV5-4 and TRBJ2-3; D not certain. The V end lost 4 bases, the J end lost 1 base, and 10 bases lay between the germline ends. The CDR3 has 14 amino acids. Germline V gene sequence: CDR1 SGHNT, CDR2 YYREEE (reference sequence). The CDR3 sequence: CASSPDQGTDTQYF. Here the CDR3 DNA reads TGTGCCAGCAGCCCTGACCAGGGCACAGATACGCAGTATTTT.

This chain connects TRBV27 to TRBJ1-1, with 8 nucleotides matching TRBD1. After removal of 5 bases from V and 4 bases from J, the junction contained 3 bases not matched to a gene. CDR1 is MNHEY, CDR2 SMNVEV, per germline (reference sequence). This CDR3 comprises 13 residues. CDR3 residues: CASSLTGGTEAFF. Here the CDR3 DNA reads TGTGCCAGCAGTCTCACAGGGGGCACTGAAGCTTTCTTT.

This clone was seen a single time. The chain couples TRBV5-1 to TRBJ2-7, with 7 bases that match TRBD1. The CDR3 is 15 residues long. Germline CDR1 is SGHRS and CDR2 is YFSETQ. After removal of 0 bases from V and 3 bases from J, the junction contained 6 bases not matched to a gene. The CDR3 loop is CASSLEGGGLYEQYF. The CDR3 coding sequence is TGCGCCAGCAGCTTGGAAGGGGGCGGTCTCTACGAGCAGTACTTC.

The gene calls are TRBV24-1 and TRBJ2-7; TRBD1 agrees at 9 bases. The CDR3 contains 14 residues. The germline CDR1 and CDR2 sequences are KGHDR and SFDVKD. The trim removed 7 bases at V and 5 bases at J, leaving 8 bases unmatched. The CDR3 region is CATRRRDRVHEQYF. CDR3 DNA sequence: TGTGCCACCAGGCGACGGGACAGGGTCCACGAGCAGTACTTC.

CDR3 nucleotide sequence: TGTGCCAGTAGTATTGCAGGGACAAGGCGCGAGACCCAGTACTTC. Residues: CASSIAGTRRETQYF. The chain is built from TRBV19 and TRBJ2-5; TRBD1 might be the D (6 bases). The germline V gene encodes CDR1 LNHDA and CDR2 SQIVND (reference sequence). The V end lost 3 bases, the J end lost 5 bases, and 16 bases lay between the germline ends. This CDR3 region has 15 residues.

The chain combines TRBV9 with TRBJ1-5, with a tentative D call TRBD1 (5 bases). This CDR3 is built from 14 residues. The germline V and J ends were trimmed by 4 bases and 6 bases, with 14 bases remaining between them. Germline V lookup: CDR1 SGDLS, CDR2 YYNGEE. The CDR3, as DNA: TGTGCCAGCAGCATAAACGAGCAGGGTCAGCCCCAGCATTTT. This encodes CASSINEQGQPQHF.

The gene calls are TRBV6-4 and TRBJ2-3, with 7 bases identical to TRBD2. Germline trimming cut 2 bases from V and 3 bases from J; bases unmatched to any gene: 8. The CDR3 is 16 amino acids. Germline lookup yields CDR1 MRHNA and CDR2 SNTAGT. The CDR3 loop reads CASSDLAGESTDTQYF. Written as DNA, the CDR3 is TGTGCCAGCAGTGACCTGGCGGGAGAGTCGACAGATACGCAGTATTTT.

The V gene is TRBV5-1, the J gene TRBJ2-7, with TRBD2 identical over 13 bases. The V and J ends lost 4 bases and 4 bases, in that order; junction bases with no gene match: 5. CDR3 size: 15 residues. Germline-derived CDR1 and CDR2 are SGHRS and YFSETQ. The CDR3 loop reads CASSRGLAGVYEQYF. In nucleotides, the CDR3 is TGCGCCAGCAGCAGAGGACTAGCGGGAGTTTACGAGCAGTACTTC.

This clone has just one count. CDR3 sequence: CASSFDRVGYGYTF. CDR3 bases: TGTGCCAGCAGCTTCGACAGGGTCGGCTATGGCTACACCTTC. The chain joins TRBV5-4 to TRBJ1-2; 7 bases align to TRBD1. J gave up 4 bases and V 2 bases, and 5 bases lay outside the gene matches. Germline loops: CDR1 SGHNT, CDR2 YYREEE (reference sequence). The CDR3 runs to 14 residues.

This clone was picked up a small number of times. The J gene is TRBJ1-2, the V gene TRBV5-1; TRBD1 might be the D (6 bases). The CDR3 runs to 13 residues. The V gene lost 7 bases and the J gene lost 6 bases, with 16 bases spanning the gap. In germline, CDR1 is SGHRS, CDR2 YFSETQ. This chain's CDR3 is CASGPQGINGYTF. CDR3 nucleotides: TGCGCCAGCGGTCCCCAGGGGATAAATGGCTACACCTTC. Using reference TRBV5-1 and TRBJ1-2 for the parts outside the CDR3, the full variable domain is KAGVTQTPRYLIKTRGQQVTLSCSPISGHRSVSWYQQTPGQGLQFLFEYFSETQRNKGNFPGRFSGRQFSNSRSEMNVSTLELGDSALYLCASGPQGINGYTFGSGTRLTVV.

The chain links TRBV28 to TRBJ2-5; D is possibly TRBD2 (5 bases). The CDR3 has 13 amino acids. Per germline, CDR1 MDHEN and CDR2 SYDVKM. Trimming removed 1 base at V and 5 bases at J, with 8 bases between. The CDR3 sequence: CASSLSGVETQYF. Written as DNA, the CDR3 is TGTGCCAGCAGTTTATCCGGGGTCGAGACCCAGTACTTC.

This chain links TRBV11-2 with TRBJ1-6; D is possibly TRBD1 (5 bases). V was pared by 0 bases and J by 7 bases, with 10 bases between. Looked up from germline, CDR1 is SGHAT and CDR2 is FQNNGV. The CDR3 is made up of 15 amino acids. CDR3 loop: CASSLDDSGNSPLHF. In DNA form, the CDR3 reads TGTGCCAGCAGCTTAGACGACAGCGGGAATTCACCCCTCCACTTT. Variable domain in full (rest from reference TRBV11-2 and TRBJ1-6): EAGVAQSPRYKIIEKRQSVAFWCNPISGHATLYWYQQILGQGPKLLIQFQNNGVVDDSQLPKDRFSAERLKGVDSTLKIQPAKLEDSAVYLCASSLDDSGNSPLHFGNGTRLTVT.

In DNA, the CDR3 is TGTGCCAGCACCTGGGCGCTGAACACTGAAGCTTTCTTT. Translating gives CASTWALNTEAFF. The gene calls are TRBV6-6 and TRBJ1-1, with no clear D. The CDR3 spans 13 residues. Germline V gives CDR1 MNHNY, CDR2 SVGAGI (reference sequence). Trimming pared 7 bases from V and 0 bases from J, leaving 9 bases between.

The rearrangement uses TRBV10-1 and TRBJ2-1, with D tentatively TRBD2 (5 bases). Germline CDR1 is WNHNN and CDR2 is SYGVQD (reference sequence). The CDR3 has 13 residues. Trimming removed 6 bases at V and 8 bases at J, with 14 bases between. Written as DNA, the CDR3 is TGCGCCAGCAGACCCGGGCCCGGGGATGAGCAGTTCTTC. As protein: CASRPGPGDEQFF.

V usage is TRBV2 and J usage is TRBJ1-1; TRBD1 agrees at 9 bases. J lost 8 bases, V lost 4 bases, and 5 bases had no gene match. Germline V gene sequence: CDR1 SNHLY, CDR2 FYNNEI. CDR3 length: 13 amino acids. The CDR3 here is CASSGGTGFEAFF. The CDR3, as DNA: TGTGCCAGCAGTGGGGGGACAGGGTTCGAAGCTTTCTTT.

This chain's CDR3 is CASSQPGQGYNEQFF. CDR3 in DNA: TGCGCCAGCAGCCAACCGGGACAGGGGTACAATGAGCAGTTCTTC. The V gene is TRBV4-1, the J gene TRBJ2-1; 10 nucleotides agree with TRBD1. This CDR3 spans 15 amino acids. Trimming removed 2 bases from V and 4 bases from J; junction bases left unmatched: 2. In germline, CDR1 is MGHRA, CDR2 YSYEKL.